Listed below are T cell receptor beta chains from one sample, sequenced in a study of blood T cell repertoires in COVID-19. Assay used: immunoSEQ multiplex PCR; TCRdb lists only in-frame clones, some missing. The sample includes about 75,000 clones, 70% to 85% of them seen just once. The sample taken for sequencing was peripheral blood. The receptor source for this set is a woman aged 45-59 years with acute or convalescent COVID-19. Each CDR3 is given without its conserved first and last residue. Fields, in order: V gene, CDR3 protein.

V: TRBV5-1; CDR3: ASTLDGGGTDTQY
V: TRBV5-1; CDR3: ASSPLAGVSYEQY
V: TRBV9; CDR3: ASSVGAGSINSPLH
V: TRBV11-3; CDR3: ASSRGGSYNEQF
V: TRBV6-4; CDR3: ASRPRASGGYASTDTQY
V: TRBV7-8; CDR3: ASTFSGGLPYEQY
V: TRBV20-1; CDR3: SASRQSEAF
V: TRBV18; CDR3: ASSPLSQGTEAF
V: TRBV30; CDR3: AWRPTGGRDQPQH
V: TRBV6-5; CDR3: ASPPPWQALREQY
V: TRBV2; CDR3: ASSIQGRVASGNTIY
V: TRBV7-4; CDR3: ASSPRGGAWGEKLF
V: TRBV7-9; CDR3: ASSSGLSGTANSPLH
V: TRBV6-2/TRBV6-3; CDR3: ASSDRVEAF
V: TRBV2; CDR3: ASSEVIAGTGELF
V: TRBV4-3; CDR3: ASSQGVRQPQH
V: TRBV6-2/TRBV6-3; CDR3: ASSYSGRAQPQH
V: TRBV2; CDR3: ASTLTGNTGELF
V: TRBV27; CDR3: ASSSLRDTQY
V: TRBV18; CDR3: ASSQDRGNTEAF
V: TRBV7-3; CDR3: ASSLMAGGGETQY
V: TRBV18; CDR3: ASSPRDNNSPLH
V: TRBV29-1; CDR3: SVVTGIFEAF
V: TRBV5-1; CDR3: ASSLKTQGADTQY
V: TRBV7-3; CDR3: ASSFSGGAWDEQF
V: TRBV4-3; CDR3: ASSQVYRENGYT
V: TRBV3-1/TRBV3-2; CDR3: ASSQYDFNEQF
V: TRBV13; CDR3: ASTQDFLTGRKNTEAF
V: TRBV28; CDR3: ASSFGGGGNQPQH
V: TRBV4-2; CDR3: ASSLAGAGGTGELF
V: TRBV3-1/TRBV3-2; CDR3: ASSRQGSSTEAF
V: TRBV7-2; CDR3: ASSFSGNSPLH
V: TRBV7-6; CDR3: ASSYRLAGGPLTYNEQF
V: TRBV18; CDR3: ASSPPGRTFYGYT
V: TRBV29-1; CDR3: SVGTGLAGVNEQF
V: TRBV9; CDR3: ASSAAGTGGPYEQY
V: TRBV7-3; CDR3: ASSSQLGYGYT
V: TRBV7-2; CDR3: ASSAHRGVTEAF
V: TRBV19; CDR3: ASSMTGNEQF
V: TRBV5-6; CDR3: ASSLRVSGSPLH
V: TRBV4-2; CDR3: ASSQVVGLAGGYQETQY
V: TRBV7-9; CDR3: ASSGRDRGKANEKLF
V: TRBV5-6; CDR3: ASSSWDRAYGYT
V: TRBV28; CDR3: ASSYSGTRGTEAF
V: TRBV28; CDR3: ASRSGTSGSYDEQF
V: TRBV4-1; CDR3: ASSPGQGSNQPQH
V: TRBV7-2; CDR3: ASSFNTLEQY
V: TRBV9; CDR3: ASSGPELGAQY
V: TRBV2; CDR3: ASSGGRHKSQSEAF
V: TRBV5-1; CDR3: ASSLDFGEQY
V: TRBV3-1/TRBV3-2; CDR3: ASSQGRVGEQY
V: TRBV19; CDR3: ASSLLQRGIRNEQF
V: TRBV7-8; CDR3: ASSLWAERGIRSGNTIY
V: TRBV18; CDR3: ASSPRQGANEKLF
V: TRBV29-1; CDR3: SVGEPDSGNGYT
V: TRBV5-4; CDR3: ASSLDSGLNSPLH
V: TRBV6-2/TRBV6-3; CDR3: ASSWGQGGGYT
V: TRBV4-2; CDR3: ASSQEGLGVTNYGYT
V: TRBV24-1; CDR3: ATSDSSYNEQF
V: TRBV5-6; CDR3: ASSSQGSYGYGYT